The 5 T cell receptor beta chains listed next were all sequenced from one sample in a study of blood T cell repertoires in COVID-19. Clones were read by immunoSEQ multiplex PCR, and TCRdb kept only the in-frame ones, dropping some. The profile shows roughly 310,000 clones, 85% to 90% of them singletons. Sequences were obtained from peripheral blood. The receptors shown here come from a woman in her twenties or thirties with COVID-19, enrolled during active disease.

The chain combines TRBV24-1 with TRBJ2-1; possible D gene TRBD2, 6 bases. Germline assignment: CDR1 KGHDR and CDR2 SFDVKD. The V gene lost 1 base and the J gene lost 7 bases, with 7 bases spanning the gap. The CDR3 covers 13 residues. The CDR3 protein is CATSDLGGNEQFF. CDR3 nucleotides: TGTGCCACCAGTGATTTAGGAGGGAATGAGCAGTTCTTC.

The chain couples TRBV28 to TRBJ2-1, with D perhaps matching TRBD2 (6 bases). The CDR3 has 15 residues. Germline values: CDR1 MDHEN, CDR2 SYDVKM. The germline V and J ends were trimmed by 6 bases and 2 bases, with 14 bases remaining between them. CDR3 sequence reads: CASRPPSEPYNEQFF. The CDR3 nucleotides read TGTGCCAGCAGACCACCTAGCGAACCCTACAATGAGCAGTTCTTC.

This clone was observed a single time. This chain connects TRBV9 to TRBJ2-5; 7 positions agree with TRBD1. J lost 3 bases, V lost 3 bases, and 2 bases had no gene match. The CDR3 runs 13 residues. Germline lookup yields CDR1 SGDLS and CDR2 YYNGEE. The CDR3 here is CASSATGEETQYF. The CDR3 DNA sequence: TGTGCCAGCAGCGCTACAGGGGAAGAGACCCAGTACTTC.

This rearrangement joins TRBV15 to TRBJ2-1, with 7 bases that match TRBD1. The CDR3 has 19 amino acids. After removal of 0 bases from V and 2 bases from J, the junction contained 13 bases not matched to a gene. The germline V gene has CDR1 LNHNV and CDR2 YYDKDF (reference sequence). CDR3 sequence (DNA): TGTGCCACCAGCAGAGAGTGGGACAGTCCCCTGCTGACCTACAATGAGCAGTTCTTC. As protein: CATSREWDSPLLTYNEQFF.

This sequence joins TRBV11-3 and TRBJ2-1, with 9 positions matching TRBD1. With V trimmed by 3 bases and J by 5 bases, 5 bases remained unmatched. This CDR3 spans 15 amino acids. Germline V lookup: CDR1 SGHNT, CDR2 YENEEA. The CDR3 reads CASSFGTGRNNEQFF. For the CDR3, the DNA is TGTGCCAGCAGCTTCGGGACAGGGAGAAACAATGAGCAGTTCTTC.